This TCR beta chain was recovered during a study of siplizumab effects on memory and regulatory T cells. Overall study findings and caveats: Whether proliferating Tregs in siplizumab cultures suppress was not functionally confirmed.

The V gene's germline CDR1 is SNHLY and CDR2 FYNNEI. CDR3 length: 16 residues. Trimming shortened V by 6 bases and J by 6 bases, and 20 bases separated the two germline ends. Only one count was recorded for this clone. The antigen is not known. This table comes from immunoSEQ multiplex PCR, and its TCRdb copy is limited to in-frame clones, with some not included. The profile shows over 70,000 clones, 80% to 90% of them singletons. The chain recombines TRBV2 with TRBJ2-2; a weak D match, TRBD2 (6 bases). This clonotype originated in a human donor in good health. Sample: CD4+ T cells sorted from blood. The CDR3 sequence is CASRAPGSALAGELFF. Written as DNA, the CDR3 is TGTGCCAGCAGGGCTCCCGGGAGCGCCTTGGCCGGGGAGCTGTTTTTT.